This TCR beta chain was captured by sequencing in a study of T cells in Graves' hyperthyroidism and ophthalmopathy. General study results and limits: Most clonotypes expanded in the thyroid (above 0.001) were also present in blood.

Comment on this clonotype: Its target is unknown.

RNA transcripts were the template for amplifying TCR beta CDR3 regions. Carried out on the TCR CDR3, a first-round RT-PCR used the HTBI primer set. TCRdb reanalysed the multiplex PCR reads using MiXCR and keeps one entry per CDR3 protein. The sample consists of around 600,000 distinct CDR3 sequences, about 16% of them appearing once. Germline V gives CDR1 LNHDA, CDR2 SQIVND (reference sequence). The CDR3 runs to 16 residues. Unmatched junction bases numbered 8, after V lost 7 bases and J lost 4 bases. Each diagnosis was grounded in clinical symptoms, serum thyroxine and TRAb, thyroid ultrasound, and orbital computed tomography. Fresh peripheral blood, around 9.5 ml, yielded the PBMCs.

This chain joins TRBV19 and TRBJ2-1; 12 bases match TRBD2. The TCR was taken from a woman aged 40-49 years with Graves' ophthalmopathy. Sequences were obtained from blood. The CDR3 nucleotides are TGTGCCAGTAAACCTAGCGGGAGGGTCTTATACAATGAGCAGTTCTTC. Protein: CASKPSGRVLYNEQFF.